This T cell receptor beta chain appears in the sequencing data of a study of blood T cell repertoires in COVID-19. Study as a whole: From T cells, B-cell-depleted T cells, or PBMCs came the material, which was cDNA or gDNA.

Source study methods: Estimates of nucleated cell counts were drawn from the amplification of reference gene primers. Here immunoSEQ multiplex PCR was the method, and the copy in TCRdb shows in-frame clones only, minus some. That table is the source of V, J and clone size, and D and trimming were worked out from the DNA. The sample lists about half a million clones, 70% to 90% occurring once. The V end lost 6 bases, the J end lost 7 bases, and 12 bases lay between the germline ends. The germline V gene encodes CDR1 MNHEY and CDR2 SVGAGI. This CDR3 contains 12 residues. The sample comprised peripheral blood. This sequence was found in a human donor in a cohort sampled during active COVID-19. This chain links TRBV6-5 with TRBJ1-1; D call uncertain. CDR3 DNA: TGTGCCAGCAGGACGGGGTCTTTTGAAGCTTTCTTT. Translating it yields CASRTGSFEAFF.